The clone carrying this T cell receptor beta chain occurred a few times. This record comes from a study of blood T cell repertoires in COVID-19. Whole-study context: Samples came from the United States, Italy and Spain, spanning acute and convalescent COVID-19.

Sequencing was performed with immunoSEQ multiplex PCR; in TCRdb, only in-frame clones are kept and a portion is missing. The table shows about 70,000 clones, with 75% to 90% occurring only once. The sequenced material came from peripheral blood. The clonotype was recovered from a man older than 75 with acute or convalescent COVID-19.

CDR3 nucleotide sequence: TGTGCCAGCAGCCCTCTAGCGGGAGGGCGCAATGAGCAGTTCTTC. This translates into CASSPLAGGRNEQFF. The chain couples TRBV11-2 to TRBJ2-1, with 12 bases matching TRBD2. Trimming took 5 bases from V and 6 from J; bases not matched to a gene: 5. CDR3 size: 15 residues. The germline V gene encodes CDR1 SGHAT and CDR2 FQNNGV.